These 32 T cell receptor beta chains came from one sample sequenced in a study of T cells after yellow fever vaccination. TCRdb used MiXCR to reprocess the 5' RACE reads, holding one entry per CDR3 protein. The repertoire has about 350,000 distinct CDR3 sequences, about 7.8% of them found once; the top ten carry approximately 16%. Sequencing used PBMCs, obtained more than 35 days after the first yellow fever vaccination. The receptors come from a man younger than 35 who received the YFV17D yellow fever vaccine.

The V call is TRBV19, the J call TRBJ1-2, with TRBD1 matching 7 bases. CDR3 size: 15 residues. CDR1 is LNHDA, CDR2 SQIVND, per germline (reference sequence). With 6 bases clipped from V and 0 bases from J, the junction kept 7 bases outside the gene matches. The DNA for the CDR3 is TGTGCCAGTAGCGACCTCGGGACAGCTAACTATGGCTACACCTTC. Amino acids: CASSDLGTANYGYTF.

This rearrangement joins TRBV7-2 to TRBJ1-4, with 8 bases that match TRBD1. This CDR3 comprises 15 residues. The germline V gene has CDR1 SGHTA and CDR2 FQGNSA. The V gene end was trimmed by 0 bases and the J gene end by 10 bases; junction bases not matched to a gene: 7. The CDR3 region has the DNA TGTGCCAGCAGCTTAGCGCCGGGACAGGAAGGAAAACTGTTTTTT. It codes for CASSLAPGQEGKLFF.

By sample fraction, this clonotype is medium-sized. The chain employs TRBV2 and TRBJ1-1; the match to TRBD1 covers 7 bases. The germline V gene encodes CDR1 SNHLY and CDR2 FYNNEI. The CDR3 length is 14 residues. After removal of 4 bases from V and 4 bases from J, the junction contained 6 bases not matched to a gene. CDR3 in DNA: TGTGCCAGCAGTGGCAGACAGGGTAGCACTGAAGCTTTCTTT. Translation gives CASSGRQGSTEAFF.

DNA for the CDR3: TGTGCCAGCAGTGCCACCTGGACAGGGGGCGCTGGGGCCAACGTCCTGACTTTC. Its protein product is CASSATWTGGAGANVLTF. The genes are TRBV6-1 and TRBJ2-6; 11 bases line up with TRBD1. The V gene end was trimmed by 4 bases and the J gene end by 2 bases; junction bases not matched to a gene: 7. The CDR3 length is 18 residues. Germline V gene sequence: CDR1 MNHNS, CDR2 SASEGT.

The table lists this clonotype with many counts. The rearrangement uses TRBV7-9 and TRBJ1-1; the D gene is possibly TRBD1 (6 bases). Germline V gene sequence: CDR1 SEHNR, CDR2 FQNEAQ (reference sequence). Trimming cost V 5 bases and J 3 bases, with 16 bases left between them. The CDR3 sequence is 15 residues long. CDR3 DNA sequence: TGTGCCAGCAGCCCCCGGGGGGGCGCGGACACTGAAGCTTTCTTT. Amino acid sequence: CASSPRGGADTEAFF.

The chain carries TRBV29-1 and TRBJ1-5; D might be TRBD1 (5 bases). Per the germline V gene, CDR1 is SQVTM and CDR2 is ANQGSEA. The length of the CDR3 is 13 residues. Trimming took off 7 bases at V and 4 bases at J, with 14 bases between the two ends. DNA for the CDR3: TGCAGCGCCGGGGACGGACCAAATCAGCCCCAGCATTTT. It is translated as CSAGDGPNQPQHF.

A few counts support this clonotype. The chain has TRBV5-4 and TRBJ2-1, with 12 bases identical to TRBD2. The length of the CDR3 is 17 residues. With V trimmed by 4 bases and J by 0 bases, 5 bases remained unmatched. CDR1 SGHNT and CDR2 YYREEE come from the germline V gene (reference sequence). In DNA, the CDR3 is TGTGCCAGCAGCGATTCTAGCGGGGGGGTCTCCTACAATGAGCAGTTCTTC. It translates to CASSDSSGGVSYNEQFF.

The rearrangement uses TRBV27 and TRBJ2-1; D is perhaps TRBD1 (6 bases). The CDR3 has 13 residues. V was clipped by 6 bases and J by 2 bases, with 8 bases between them. Germline V gene data show CDR1 as MNHEY and CDR2 as SMNVEV (reference sequence). The CDR3 DNA reads as TGTGCCAGCAGCGGGACAACCTACAATGAGCAGTTCTTC. Amino acids: CASSGTTYNEQFF.

This sequence joins TRBV20-1 and TRBJ2-5; a weak D match, TRBD1 (6 bases). The ends were cut back, 3 bases at V and 2 bases at J, with 13 bases in the middle. The CDR3 loop spans 14 amino acids. The germline V gene has CDR1 DFQATT and CDR2 SNEGSKA (reference sequence). CDR3 DNA: TGCAGTGCTAGCCCCCCGGGACAACAAGAGACCCAGTACTTC. Its translation is CSASPPGQQETQYF.

There are a few counts of this clonotype. The rearrangement links TRBV28 to TRBJ2-4; tentative D call: TRBD1 (6 bases). The CDR3 contains 15 residues. Germline CDR1 MDHEN, CDR2 SYDVKM. Trimming removed 6 bases from V and 1 base from J, with 13 bases in between. The CDR3 DNA is TGTGCCAGCAGATCGAACAGGGTGGCCAAAAACATTCAGTACTTC. Amino acid sequence: CASRSNRVAKNIQYF. The full variable domain, rest sourced from reference TRBV28 and TRBJ2-4, is DVKVTQSSRYLVKRTGEKVFLECVQDMDHENMFWYRQDPGLGLRLIYFSYDVKMKEKGDIPEGYSVSREKKERFSLILESASTNQTSMYLCASRSNRVAKNIQYFGAGTRLSVL.

In this sample, this clonotype turned up many times. This chain joins TRBV20-1 and TRBJ2-5, with a possible D match to TRBD2 (5 bases). The CDR3 is 15 residues long. CDR1 and CDR2 (germline): DFQATT, SNEGSKA (reference sequence). V was cut by 0 bases and J by 2 bases, with 13 bases left in between. The CDR3 here is CSAREPAVGQETQYF. The CDR3 DNA follows: TGCAGTGCTAGAGAGCCAGCGGTGGGTCAAGAGACCCAGTACTTC.

This clonotype was seen a handful of times. The J gene is TRBJ2-7, the V gene TRBV7-2, with 7 bases matching TRBD1. V shed 4 bases, J shed 4 bases, and the junction held 7 bases outside the gene matches. Per the germline V gene, CDR1 is SGHTA and CDR2 is FQGNSA. This CDR3 comprises 14 residues. CDR3: CASSSGGPSYEQYF. The DNA of the CDR3 is TGTGCCAGCAGCTCAGGGGGTCCCTCTTACGAGCAGTACTTC. Full variable domain (missing parts from reference TRBV7-2 and TRBJ2-7): GAGVSQSPSNKVTEKGKDVELRCDPISGHTALYWYRQSLGQGLEFLIYFQGNSAPDKSGLPSDRFSAERTGGSVSTLTIQRTQQEDSAVYLCASSSGGPSYEQYFGPGTRLTVT.

On this clonotype itself: One end of the junction is discordant with germline, which a read error may explain. J is TRBJ2-7 and V is TRBV4-1, with a tentative D call TRBD2 (6 bases). The CDR3 consists of 12 residues. Germline CDR1 MGHRA, CDR2 YSYEKL. In DNA, the CDR3 is TGCGCCAGCAGCCAAGATGGAAGGGAGGAGTCCTTC. Translated: CASSQDGREESF.

This clonotype was seen at least ten times. The chain joins TRBV9 to TRBJ1-5, with TRBD1 matching 7 bases. The V gene's germline CDR1 is SGDLS and CDR2 YYNGEE. CDR3 length: 15 residues. V lost 0 bases, J lost 2 bases, and 2 bases stayed unmatched. CDR3 bases: TGTGCCAGCAGCGTAGGGCAGGGGGGCAATCAGCCCCAGCATTTT. Protein product: CASSVGQGGNQPQHF.

This clonotype has more than one count but fewer than ten. In DNA form, the CDR3 reads TGTGCCAGCAGTGAATCTCGCTCCTGCAAGTACTTC. It codes for CASSESRSCKYF. The genes are TRBV25-1 and TRBJ2-5, with D unresolved. The CDR3 is made up of 12 amino acids. CDR1 is MGHDK, CDR2 SYGVNS, per germline. Between the trimmed V and J ends, which lost 1 base and 12 bases, there was a span of 12 bases.

This clonotype has a handful of counts. This chain joins TRBV12-3 or TRBV12-4 and TRBJ1-1; D remains ambiguous. The CDR3 spans 13 residues. The germline V and J ends were trimmed by 3 bases and 8 bases, with 13 bases remaining between them. Here the CDR3 reads CASSFGSRVEAFF. The CDR3 nucleotides read TGTGCCAGCAGTTTCGGGAGTAGGGTAGAAGCTTTCTTT.

There are many counts of this clonotype. V is TRBV6-5 and J is TRBJ2-1, with D perhaps TRBD2 (5 bases). The length of the CDR3 is 14 residues. Per germline, CDR1 MNHEY and CDR2 SVGAGI. The germline V and J ends were trimmed by 4 bases and 10 bases, with 17 bases remaining between them. CDR3 protein: CASSFGPRPGEQFF. CDR3 DNA sequence: TGTGCCAGCAGTTTTGGGCCCCGACCGGGAGAGCAGTTCTTC.

This clonotype was counted a few times. The chain carries TRBV27 and TRBJ1-6; no clear D gene. Germline V gene sequence: CDR1 MNHEY, CDR2 SMNVEV (reference sequence). There are 14 residues in the CDR3. V dropped 6 bases and J dropped 10 bases, with 16 bases sitting between them. CDR3 DNA: TGTGCCAGCAGCCTCCCCTCTTCGGCCTCACCCCTCCACTTT. Residues: CASSLPSSASPLHF.

This clonotype has just a few counts. The chain has TRBV30 and TRBJ1-2; D remains unclear. V gave up 0 bases and J gave up 8 bases, with 10 bases separating them. The CDR3 consists of 12 residues. CDR1 is GTSNPN, CDR2 SVGIG, per germline (reference sequence). CDR3 DNA: TGTGCCTGGAGTGTTTCCGGAGGGGGCTACACCTTC. As protein: CAWSVSGGGYTF.

This clonotype has only a few counts. The chain links TRBV30 to TRBJ2-5; possible D gene TRBD1, 6 bases. Trimming took off 5 bases at V and 5 bases at J, with 15 bases between the two ends. This CDR3 region has 13 residues. The V gene's germline CDR1 is GTSNPN and CDR2 SVGIG (reference sequence). The CDR3 region is CAWGSGVSETQYF. The CDR3 nucleotides are TGTGCCTGGGGCTCAGGGGTCTCGGAGACCCAGTACTTC. Supplemented by reference TRBV30 and TRBJ2-5, the full variable domain reads SQTIHQWPATLVQPVGSPLSLECTVEGTSNPNLYWYRQAAGRGLQLLFYSVGIGQISSEVPQNLSASRPQDRQFILSSKKLLLSDSGFYLCAWGSGVSETQYFGPGTRLLVL.

There are many counts of this clonotype. The rearrangement uses TRBV5-1 and TRBJ2-2; 8 bases line up with TRBD1. Germline lookup yields CDR1 SGHRS and CDR2 YFSETQ. The J segment lost 7 bases and the V segment lost 0 bases, leaving 5 bases of the junction unmatched. CDR3 length: 15 residues. CDR3 in amino acids: CASSLGQGNLGELFF. The CDR3 DNA follows: TGCGCCAGCAGCTTGGGACAGGGGAATCTCGGGGAGCTGTTTTTT.

Only a few counts were recorded for this clonotype. The chain is built from TRBV10-3 and TRBJ2-1, with a possible D match to TRBD2 (6 bases). V was clipped by 6 bases and J by 6 bases, with 9 bases between them. Germline assignment: CDR1 ENHRY and CDR2 SYGVKD. The length of the CDR3 is 12 residues. CDR3 DNA sequence: TGTGCCATCAGCAAGGAGGGCAATGAGCAGTTCTTC. Encoded protein: CAISKEGNEQFF.

This clonotype appeared a few times. V and J are TRBV6-5 and TRBJ2-3; possibly TRBD2 for D (5 bases). The CDR3 runs to 13 residues. CDR1 and CDR2 from the germline V gene are MNHEY and SVGAGI. Trimming cost V 6 bases and J 2 bases, with 9 bases left between them. The chain's CDR3 is CASRLAPTDTQYF. In DNA form, the CDR3 reads TGTGCCAGCAGGCTAGCACCCACAGATACGCAGTATTTT.

This clonotype was counted a few times. The V and J genes are TRBV18 and TRBJ1-1, with D unclear. Looked up from germline, CDR1 is KGHSH and CDR2 is LQKENI. CDR3 length: 15 residues. V gave up 0 bases and J gave up 2 bases, with 10 bases separating them. CDR3 in DNA: TGTGCCAGCTCACCACCTTCCTTTGGTAACACTGAAGCTTTCTTT. Translation gives CASSPPSFGNTEAFF.

The V and J genes are TRBV18 and TRBJ1-4; D gene unclear. The CDR3 is 14 amino acids. Trimming stripped 3 bases from V and 2 bases from J, with 7 bases between. Germline V gene lookup returns CDR1 KGHSH and CDR2 LQKENI. This CDR3 is CASSPAGTNEKLFF. The CDR3 nucleotides read TGTGCCAGCTCACCCGCGGGGACTAATGAAAAACTGTTTTTT. Looking up the rest from reference TRBV18 and TRBJ1-4 gives the full variable domain: NAGVMQNPRHLVRRRGQEARLRCSPMKGHSHVYWYRQLPEEGLKFMVYLQKENIIDESGMPKERFSAEFPKEGPSILRIQQVVRGDSAAYFCASSPAGTNEKLFFGSGTQLSVL.

A few counts support this clonotype. The rearrangement uses TRBV14 and TRBJ1-1; possibly TRBD1 for D (5 bases). The germline V gene has CDR1 SGHDN and CDR2 FVKESK. V was pared by 1 base and J by 3 bases, with 15 bases between. The CDR3 extends over 16 amino acids. The CDR3 sequence is CASSQGPYRYDTEAFF. The CDR3 DNA follows: TGTGCCAGCAGCCAAGGACCCTACAGGTATGACACTGAAGCTTTCTTT. The whole variable domain, remainder taken from reference TRBV14 and TRBJ1-1, is EAGVTQFPSHSVIEKGQTVTLRCDPISGHDNLYWYRRVMGKEIKFLLHFVKESKQDESGMPNNRFLAERTGGTYSTLKVQPAELEDSGVYFCASSQGPYRYDTEAFFGQGTRLTVV.

The rearrangement joins TRBV12-3 or TRBV12-4 to TRBJ2-1; 10 positions match TRBD1. V shed 3 bases, J shed 6 bases, and the junction held 8 bases outside the gene matches. The CDR3 consists of 16 residues. Written as DNA, the CDR3 is TGTGCCAGCAGTTTCTCGGGACAGGGGCTCTTCAATGAGCAGTTCTTC. Translating gives CASSFSGQGLFNEQFF.

The V gene is TRBV29-1, the J gene TRBJ1-2, with no clear D. The CDR3 is 8 amino acids. Germline V gives CDR1 SQVTM, CDR2 ANQGSEA. The V and J ends lost 1 base and 9 bases respectively, with 0 bases between them. The CDR3 coding sequence is TGCAGCGTTGAAGGCTACACCTTC. Its translation: CSVEGYTF.

The rearrangement uses TRBV6-5 and TRBJ1-2; 8 positions agree with TRBD1. With V trimmed by 4 bases and J by 10 bases, 14 bases remained unmatched. The CDR3 contains 15 residues. Germline V lookup: CDR1 MNHEY, CDR2 SVGAGI. In DNA form, the CDR3 reads TGTGCCAGCAGTTTCCCGCAGGGGGCCCTCCTCCTCTACACCTTC. Its translation: CASSFPQGALLLYTF.

The V and J genes are TRBV7-9 and TRBJ1-2, with D uncertain. V was pared by 3 bases and J by 7 bases, with 15 bases between. CDR1 and CDR2 (germline): SEHNR, FQNEAQ (reference sequence). The CDR3 runs 14 residues. The DNA of the CDR3 is TGTGCCAGCAGCTTGGATTCGCCAGAGTCTGGCTACACCTTC. This translates into CASSLDSPESGYTF. Combining the CDR3 with reference TRBV7-9 and TRBJ1-2 gives the whole variable domain DTGVSQNPRHKITKRGQNVTFRCDPISEHNRLYWYRQTLGQGPEFLTYFQNEAQLEKSRLLSDRFSAERPKGSFSTLEIQRTEQGDSAMYLCASSLDSPESGYTFGSGTRLTVV.

This clonotype has a handful of counts. The genes are TRBV2 and TRBJ2-7; D call uncertain. Germline V gene sequence: CDR1 SNHLY, CDR2 FYNNEI. V was clipped by 2 bases and J by 9 bases, with 8 bases between them. CDR3 length equals 11 residues. This chain's CDR3 is CASSEIAGQYF. CDR3 sequence (DNA): TGTGCCAGCAGTGAAATAGCAGGGCAGTACTTC.

The V and J genes are TRBV11-2 and TRBJ2-1, with 9 nucleotides matching TRBD2. CDR1 SGHAT and CDR2 FQNNGV come from the germline V gene. There are 15 residues in the CDR3. Losses at the gene ends were 5 bases for V and 7 bases for J; bases not matched to a gene: 9. The CDR3, as DNA: TGTGCCAGCAGCAGGGAGCGGGGGGCGAGTAATGAGCAGTTCTTC. Translation gives CASSRERGASNEQFF.